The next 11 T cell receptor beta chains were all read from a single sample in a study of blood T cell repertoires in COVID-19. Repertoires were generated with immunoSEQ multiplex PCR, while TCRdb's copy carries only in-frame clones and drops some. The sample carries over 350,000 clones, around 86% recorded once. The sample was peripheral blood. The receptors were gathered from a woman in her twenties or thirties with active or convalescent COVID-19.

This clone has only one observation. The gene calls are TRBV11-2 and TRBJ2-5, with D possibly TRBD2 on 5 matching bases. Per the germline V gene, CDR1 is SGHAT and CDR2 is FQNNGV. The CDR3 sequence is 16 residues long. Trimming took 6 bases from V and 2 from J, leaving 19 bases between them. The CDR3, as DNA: TGTGCCAGCAGATCAGCCTCGGGGAGAGTTCAAGAGACCCAGTACTTC. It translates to CASRSASGRVQETQYF. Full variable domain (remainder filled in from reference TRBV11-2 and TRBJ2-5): EAGVAQSPRYKIIEKRQSVAFWCNPISGHATLYWYQQILGQGPKLLIQFQNNGVVDDSQLPKDRFSAERLKGVDSTLKIQPAKLEDSAVYLCASRSASGRVQETQYFGPGTRLLVL.

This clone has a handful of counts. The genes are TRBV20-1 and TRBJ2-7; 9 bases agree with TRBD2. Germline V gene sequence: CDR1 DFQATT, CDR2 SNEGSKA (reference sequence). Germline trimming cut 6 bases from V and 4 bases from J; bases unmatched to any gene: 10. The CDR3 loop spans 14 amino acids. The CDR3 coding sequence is TGCAGTGCAAGTGTAGCGGGAGTTATGTACGAGCAGTACTTC. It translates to CSASVAGVMYEQYF.

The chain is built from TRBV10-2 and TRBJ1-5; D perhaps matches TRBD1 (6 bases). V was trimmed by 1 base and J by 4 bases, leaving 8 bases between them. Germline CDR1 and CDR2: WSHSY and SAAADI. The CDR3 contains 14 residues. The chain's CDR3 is CASSEFGQNQPQHF. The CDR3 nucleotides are TGCGCCAGCAGTGAGTTCGGACAGAATCAGCCCCAGCATTTT.

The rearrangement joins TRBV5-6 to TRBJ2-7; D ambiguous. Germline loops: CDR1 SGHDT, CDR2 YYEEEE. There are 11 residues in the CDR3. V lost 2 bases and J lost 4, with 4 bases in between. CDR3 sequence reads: CASSFLYEQYF. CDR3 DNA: TGTGCCAGCAGCTTTCTGTACGAGCAGTACTTC.

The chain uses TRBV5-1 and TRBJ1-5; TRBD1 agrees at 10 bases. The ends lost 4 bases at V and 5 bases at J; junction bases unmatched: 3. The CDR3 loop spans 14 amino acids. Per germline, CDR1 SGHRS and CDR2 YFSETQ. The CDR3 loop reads CASSKGTGDQPQHF. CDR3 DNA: TGCGCCAGCAGCAAAGGGACAGGGGATCAGCCCCAGCATTTT.

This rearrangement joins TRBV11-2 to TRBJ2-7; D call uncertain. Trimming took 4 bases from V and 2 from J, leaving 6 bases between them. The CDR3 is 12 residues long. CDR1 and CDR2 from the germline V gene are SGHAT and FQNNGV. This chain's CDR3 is CASSSPPYEQYF. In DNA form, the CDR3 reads TGTGCCAGCAGCTCCCCTCCCTACGAGCAGTACTTC.

CDR3 in DNA: TGTGCCAGCAGTGAAGGGGAGGGAGGGGTAACCTATAATTCACCCCTCCACTTT. It specifies CASSEGEGGVTYNSPLHF. This chain connects TRBV2 to TRBJ1-6, with D perhaps matching TRBD1 (5 bases). The V gene's germline CDR1 is SNHLY and CDR2 FYNNEI. Deletions cut 1 base from V and 2 bases from J, with 15 bases between. This CDR3 contains 18 residues.

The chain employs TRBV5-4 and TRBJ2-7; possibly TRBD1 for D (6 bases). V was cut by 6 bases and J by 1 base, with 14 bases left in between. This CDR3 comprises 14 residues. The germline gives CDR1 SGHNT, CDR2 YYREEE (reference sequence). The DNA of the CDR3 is TGTGCCAGCACCGTAGACAGGCCGTCCTACGAGCAGTACTTC. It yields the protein CASTVDRPSYEQYF.

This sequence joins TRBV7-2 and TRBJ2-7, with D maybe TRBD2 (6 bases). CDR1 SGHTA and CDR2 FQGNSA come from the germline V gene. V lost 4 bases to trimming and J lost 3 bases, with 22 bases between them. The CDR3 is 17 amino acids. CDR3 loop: CASSSIAGRTTDYEQYF. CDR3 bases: TGTGCCAGCAGCTCAATAGCAGGAAGGACTACTGACTACGAGCAGTACTTC.

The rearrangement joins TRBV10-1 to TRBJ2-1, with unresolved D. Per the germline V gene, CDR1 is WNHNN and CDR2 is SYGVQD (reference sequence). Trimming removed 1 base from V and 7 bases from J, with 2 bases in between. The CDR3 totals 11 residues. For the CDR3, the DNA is TGCGCCAGCAGTGAGTTAAATGAGCAGTTCTTC. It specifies CASSELNEQFF.

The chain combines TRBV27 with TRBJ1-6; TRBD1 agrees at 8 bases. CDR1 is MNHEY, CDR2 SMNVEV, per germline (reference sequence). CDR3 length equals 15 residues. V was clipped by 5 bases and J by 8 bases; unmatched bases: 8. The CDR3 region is CASSPLQGVDSPLHF. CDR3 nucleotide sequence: TGTGCCAGCAGTCCGCTACAGGGGGTGGATTCACCCCTCCACTTT.